This T cell receptor beta chain comes out of a study of Ad26.COV2.S vaccination and SARS-CoV-2 variants. The sample's treatment: some 19 received Ad26.COV2.S at low or high dose, single or two shots; about five received placebo; per-sample allocation not given. Vaccine and placebo recipients were sampled on day 63 after the first injection. Assay: immunoSEQ multiplex PCR; the TCRdb copy retains only in-frame clones and omits some. The sample consists of some 520,000 clones, roughly 87% of them appearing once. V was pared by 7 bases and J by 2 bases, with 12 bases between. The germline V gene has CDR1 MDHEN and CDR2 SYDVKM. The CDR3 covers 14 residues.

This sequence was found in a person between 18 and 59 years old who received the Ad26.COV2.S COVID-19 vaccine or a placebo. The source was peripheral blood, collected in a trial of Ad26.COV2.S vaccine versus placebo. The chain links TRBV28 to TRBJ2-1, with D perhaps TRBD2 (6 bases). The CDR3 loop is CASTGGGTYNEQFF. In nucleotides, the CDR3 is TGTGCCAGCACCGGGGGAGGAACCTACAATGAGCAGTTCTTC.